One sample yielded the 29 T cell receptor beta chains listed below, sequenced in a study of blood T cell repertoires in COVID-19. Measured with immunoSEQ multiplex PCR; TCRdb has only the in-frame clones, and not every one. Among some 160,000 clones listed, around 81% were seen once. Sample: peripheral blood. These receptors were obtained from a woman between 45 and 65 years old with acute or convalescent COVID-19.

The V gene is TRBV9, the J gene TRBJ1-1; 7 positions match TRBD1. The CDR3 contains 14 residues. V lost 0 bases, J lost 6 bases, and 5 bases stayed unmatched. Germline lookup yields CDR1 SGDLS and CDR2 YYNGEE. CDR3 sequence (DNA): TGTGCCAGCAGCGTAGCTTCGGGACAGCCTGAAGCTTTCTTT. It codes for CASSVASGQPEAFF.

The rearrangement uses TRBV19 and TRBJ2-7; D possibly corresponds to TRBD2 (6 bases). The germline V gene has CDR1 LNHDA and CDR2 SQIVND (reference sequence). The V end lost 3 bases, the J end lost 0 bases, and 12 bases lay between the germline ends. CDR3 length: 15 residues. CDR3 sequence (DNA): TGTGCCAGTAGTATTGGGTCCGGGGGCTCCTACGAGCAGTACTTC. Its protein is CASSIGSGGSYEQYF.

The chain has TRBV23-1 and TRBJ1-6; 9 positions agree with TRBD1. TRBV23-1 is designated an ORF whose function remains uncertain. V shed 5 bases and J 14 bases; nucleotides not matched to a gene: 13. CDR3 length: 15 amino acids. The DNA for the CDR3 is TGCGCCAGCAGTACAGGGGGCGCGCTCCGGGTAGCCCTCCACTTT. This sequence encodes CASSTGGALRVALHF.

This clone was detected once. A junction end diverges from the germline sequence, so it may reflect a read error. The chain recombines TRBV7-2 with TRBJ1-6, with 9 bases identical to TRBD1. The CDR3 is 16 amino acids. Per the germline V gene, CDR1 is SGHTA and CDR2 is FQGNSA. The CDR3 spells CASRAVGGTGNSPLHF. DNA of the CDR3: TGTGCCAGCAGAGCTGTAGGTGGGACAGGGAATTCGCCCCTCCACTTT.

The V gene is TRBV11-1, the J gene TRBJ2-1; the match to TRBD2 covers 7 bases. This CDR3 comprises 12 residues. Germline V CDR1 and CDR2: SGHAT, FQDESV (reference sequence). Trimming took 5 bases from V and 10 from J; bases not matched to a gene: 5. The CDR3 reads CASSPSGYEQFF. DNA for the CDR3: TGTGCCAGCAGCCCTAGCGGTTACGAGCAGTTCTTC.

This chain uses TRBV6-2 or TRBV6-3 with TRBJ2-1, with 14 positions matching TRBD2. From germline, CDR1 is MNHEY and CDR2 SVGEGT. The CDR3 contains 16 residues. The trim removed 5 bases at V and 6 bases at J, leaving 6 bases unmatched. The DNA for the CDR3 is TGTGCCAGCAGTGACCGGACTAGCGGGGGGATCAATGAGCAGTTCTTC. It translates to CASSDRTSGGINEQFF.

Here the CDR3 DNA reads TGTGCCAGCAGTTTATATCAGGGAAACTATGGCTACACCTTC. Translated, it gives CASSLYQGNYGYTF. This chain connects TRBV28 to TRBJ1-2; TRBD1 might be the D (5 bases). The V gene lost 1 base and the J gene lost 2 bases, with 8 bases spanning the gap. This CDR3 has 14 amino acids. Per germline, CDR1 MDHEN and CDR2 SYDVKM.

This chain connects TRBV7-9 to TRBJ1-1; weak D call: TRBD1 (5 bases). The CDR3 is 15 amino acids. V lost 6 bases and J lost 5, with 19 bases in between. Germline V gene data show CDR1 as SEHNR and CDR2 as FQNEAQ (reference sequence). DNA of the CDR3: TGTGCCAGCAGTCCCAGGGCCTTTGTGGGTACTGAAGCTTTCTTT. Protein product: CASSPRAFVGTEAFF.

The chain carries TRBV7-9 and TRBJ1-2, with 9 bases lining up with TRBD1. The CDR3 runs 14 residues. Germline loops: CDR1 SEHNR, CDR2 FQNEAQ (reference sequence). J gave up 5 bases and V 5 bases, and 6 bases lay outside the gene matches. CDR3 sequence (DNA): TGTGCCAGCAGCGCCGATGGGACAGGGTATGGCTACACCTTC. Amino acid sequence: CASSADGTGYGYTF.

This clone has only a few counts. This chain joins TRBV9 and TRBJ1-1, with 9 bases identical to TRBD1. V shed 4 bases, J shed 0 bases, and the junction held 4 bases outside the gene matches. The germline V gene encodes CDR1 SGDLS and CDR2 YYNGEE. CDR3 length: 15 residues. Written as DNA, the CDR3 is TGTGCCAGCAGCCTCGGGACAGGGATGAACACTGAAGCTTTCTTT. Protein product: CASSLGTGMNTEAFF.

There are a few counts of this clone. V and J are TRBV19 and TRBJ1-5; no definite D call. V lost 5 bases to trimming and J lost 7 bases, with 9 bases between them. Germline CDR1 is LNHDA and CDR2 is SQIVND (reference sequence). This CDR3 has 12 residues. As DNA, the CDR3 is TGTGCCAGTAGTGAAGGCAGGCAGCCCCAGCATTTT. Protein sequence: CASSEGRQPQHF.

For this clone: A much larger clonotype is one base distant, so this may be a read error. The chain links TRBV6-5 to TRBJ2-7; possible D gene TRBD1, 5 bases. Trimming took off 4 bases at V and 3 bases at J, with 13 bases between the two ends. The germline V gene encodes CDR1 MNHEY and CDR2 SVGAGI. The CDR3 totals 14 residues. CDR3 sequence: CASSSTAPYYEQYF. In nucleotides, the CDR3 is TGTGCCAGCAGTTCGACAGCTCCCTACTACGAGCAGTACTTC.

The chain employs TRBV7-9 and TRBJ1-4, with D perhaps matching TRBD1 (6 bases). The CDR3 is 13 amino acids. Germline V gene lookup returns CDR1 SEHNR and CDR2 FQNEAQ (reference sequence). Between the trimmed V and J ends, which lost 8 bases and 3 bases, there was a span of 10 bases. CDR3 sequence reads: CASDGQSNEKLFF. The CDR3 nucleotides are TGTGCCAGCGACGGACAGTCTAATGAAAAACTGTTTTTT.

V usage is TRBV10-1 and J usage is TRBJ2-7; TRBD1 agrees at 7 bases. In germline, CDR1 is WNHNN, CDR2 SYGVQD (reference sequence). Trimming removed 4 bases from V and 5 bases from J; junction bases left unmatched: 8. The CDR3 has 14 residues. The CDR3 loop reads CASSALSTGNEQYF. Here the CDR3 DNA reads TGCGCCAGCAGTGCCCTCTCGACAGGGAACGAGCAGTACTTC.

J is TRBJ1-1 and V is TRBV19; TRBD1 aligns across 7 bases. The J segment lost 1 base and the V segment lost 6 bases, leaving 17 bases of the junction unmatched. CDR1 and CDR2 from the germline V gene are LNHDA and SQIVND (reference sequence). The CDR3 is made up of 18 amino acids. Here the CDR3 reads CASRSPPPWQGGNTEAFF. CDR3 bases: TGTGCCAGTAGGTCGCCTCCACCTTGGCAGGGGGGGAACACTGAAGCTTTCTTT.

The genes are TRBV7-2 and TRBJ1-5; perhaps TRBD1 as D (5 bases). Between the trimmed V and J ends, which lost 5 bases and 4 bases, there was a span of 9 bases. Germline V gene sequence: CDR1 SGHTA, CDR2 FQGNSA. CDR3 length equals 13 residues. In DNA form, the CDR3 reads TGTGCCAGCAGCGGTGCAGGGAATCAGCCCCAGCATTTT. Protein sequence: CASSGAGNQPQHF.

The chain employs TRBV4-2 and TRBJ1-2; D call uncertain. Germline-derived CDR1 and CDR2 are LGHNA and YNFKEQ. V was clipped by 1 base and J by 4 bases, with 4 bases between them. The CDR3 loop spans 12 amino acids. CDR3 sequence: CASSQVGYGYTF. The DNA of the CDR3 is TGTGCCAGCAGCCAAGTCGGCTATGGCTACACCTTC.

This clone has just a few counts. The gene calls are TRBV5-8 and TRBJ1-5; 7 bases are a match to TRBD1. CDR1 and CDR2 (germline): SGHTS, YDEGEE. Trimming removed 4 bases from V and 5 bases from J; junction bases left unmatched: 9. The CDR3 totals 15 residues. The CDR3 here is CASSLNQGGDQPQHF. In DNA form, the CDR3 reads TGTGCCAGCAGCCTAAACCAGGGGGGCGATCAGCCCCAGCATTTT.

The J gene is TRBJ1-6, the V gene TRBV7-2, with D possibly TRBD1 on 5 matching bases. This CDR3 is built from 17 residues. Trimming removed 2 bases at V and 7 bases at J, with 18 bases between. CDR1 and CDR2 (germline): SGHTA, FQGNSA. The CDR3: CASSLLVGAGRNSPLHF. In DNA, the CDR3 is TGTGCCAGCAGCTTATTAGTAGGAGCAGGGCGAAATTCACCCCTCCACTTT.

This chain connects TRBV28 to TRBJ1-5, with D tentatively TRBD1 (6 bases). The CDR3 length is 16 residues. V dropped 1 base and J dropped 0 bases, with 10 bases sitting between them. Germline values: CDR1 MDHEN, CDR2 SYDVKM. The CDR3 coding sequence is TGTGCCAGCAGTTTATCAGGCAGGGGTAGCAATCAGCCCCAGCATTTT. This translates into CASSLSGRGSNQPQHF.

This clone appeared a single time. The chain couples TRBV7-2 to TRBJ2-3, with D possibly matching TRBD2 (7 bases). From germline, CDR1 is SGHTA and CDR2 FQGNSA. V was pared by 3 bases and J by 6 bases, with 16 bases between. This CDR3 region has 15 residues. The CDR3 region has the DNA TGTGCCAGCAGCTTCAGCCAGAGGGGGGGGGATACGCAGTATTTT. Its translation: CASSFSQRGGDTQYF.

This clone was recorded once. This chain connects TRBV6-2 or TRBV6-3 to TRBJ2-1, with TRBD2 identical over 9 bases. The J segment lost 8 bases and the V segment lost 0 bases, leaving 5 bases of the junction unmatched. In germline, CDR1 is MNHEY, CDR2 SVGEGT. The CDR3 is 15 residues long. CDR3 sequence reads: CASSYSDSGGDEQFF. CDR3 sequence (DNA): TGTGCCAGCAGTTACTCGGATAGCGGGGGTGATGAGCAGTTCTTC.

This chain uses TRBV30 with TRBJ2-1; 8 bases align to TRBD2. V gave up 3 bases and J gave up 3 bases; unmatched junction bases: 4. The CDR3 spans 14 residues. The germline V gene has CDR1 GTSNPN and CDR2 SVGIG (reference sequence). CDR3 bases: TGTGCCTGGAGCGGGGGGGGAAGCTACAATGAGCAGTTCTTC. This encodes CAWSGGGSYNEQFF.

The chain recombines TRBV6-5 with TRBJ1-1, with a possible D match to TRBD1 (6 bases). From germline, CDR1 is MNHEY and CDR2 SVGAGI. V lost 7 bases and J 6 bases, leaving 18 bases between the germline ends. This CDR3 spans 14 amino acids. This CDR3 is CASNLQGFVAEAFF. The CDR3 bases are TGTGCCAGCAATTTACAGGGATTTGTGGCTGAAGCTTTCTTT.

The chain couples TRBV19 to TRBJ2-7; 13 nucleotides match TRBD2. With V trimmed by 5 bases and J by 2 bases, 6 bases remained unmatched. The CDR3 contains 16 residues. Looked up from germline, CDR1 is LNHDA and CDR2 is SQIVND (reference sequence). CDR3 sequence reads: CASSLRGTSGTYEQYF. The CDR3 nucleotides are TGTGCCAGTAGTCTCCGGGGGACTAGCGGGACCTACGAGCAGTACTTC.

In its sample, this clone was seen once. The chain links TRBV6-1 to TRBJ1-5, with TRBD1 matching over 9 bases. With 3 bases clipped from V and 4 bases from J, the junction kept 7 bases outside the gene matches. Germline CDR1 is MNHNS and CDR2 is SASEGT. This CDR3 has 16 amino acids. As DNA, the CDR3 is TGTGCCAGCAGTGAGGGGACAGGGCTGAGTAATCAGCCCCAGCATTTT. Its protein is CASSEGTGLSNQPQHF.

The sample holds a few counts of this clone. CDR3 loop: CASSPETVNTEAFF. CDR3 DNA: TGTGCCAGCAGCCCCGAAACGGTGAACACTGAAGCTTTCTTT. The chain couples TRBV7-9 to TRBJ1-1; D not resolved. Germline loops: CDR1 SEHNR, CDR2 FQNEAQ (reference sequence). V lost 5 bases to trimming and J lost 0 bases, with 10 bases between them. The length of the CDR3 is 14 residues.

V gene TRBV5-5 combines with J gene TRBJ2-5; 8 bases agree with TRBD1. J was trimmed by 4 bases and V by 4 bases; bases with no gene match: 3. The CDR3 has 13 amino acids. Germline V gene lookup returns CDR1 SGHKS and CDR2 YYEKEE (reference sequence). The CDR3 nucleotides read TGTGCCAGCAGCGGACAGGGAGGAGAGACCCAGTACTTC. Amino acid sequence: CASSGQGGETQYF. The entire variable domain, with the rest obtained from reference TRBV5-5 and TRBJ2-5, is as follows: DAGVTQSPTHLIKTRGQQVTLRCSPISGHKSVSWYQQVLGQGPQFIFQYYEKEERGRGNFPDRFSARQFPNYSSELNVNALLLGDSALYLCASSGQGGETQYFGPGTRLLVL.

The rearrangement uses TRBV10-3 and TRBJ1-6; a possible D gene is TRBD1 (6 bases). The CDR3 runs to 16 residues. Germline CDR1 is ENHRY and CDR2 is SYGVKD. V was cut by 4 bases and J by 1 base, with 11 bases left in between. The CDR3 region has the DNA TGTGCCATCAGTGGGGGAGGGGGGTCCTATAATTCACCCCTCCACTTT. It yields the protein CAISGGGGSYNSPLHF.